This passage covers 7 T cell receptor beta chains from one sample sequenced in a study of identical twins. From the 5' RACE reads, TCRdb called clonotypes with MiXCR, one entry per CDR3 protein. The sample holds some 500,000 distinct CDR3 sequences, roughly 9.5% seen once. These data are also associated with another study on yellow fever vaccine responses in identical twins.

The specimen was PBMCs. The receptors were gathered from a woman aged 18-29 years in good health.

Here the CDR3 reads CASSLEGTERDTQYF. The CDR3 DNA follows: TGTGCCAGCAGCTTGGAAGGGACCGAAAGAGATACGCAGTATTTT. The chain combines TRBV7-2 with TRBJ2-3; D tentatively reads TRBD1 or TRBD2 (5 bases each). The CDR3 loop spans 15 amino acids. V lost 3 bases to trimming and J lost 5 bases, with 15 bases between them. Germline V lookup: CDR1 SGHTA, CDR2 FQGNSA.

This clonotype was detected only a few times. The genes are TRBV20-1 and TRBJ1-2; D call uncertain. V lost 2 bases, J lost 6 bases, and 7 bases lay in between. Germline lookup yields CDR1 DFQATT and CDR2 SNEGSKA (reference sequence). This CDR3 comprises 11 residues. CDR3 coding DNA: TGCAGTGCTAGAATCCAGGATGGCTACACCTTC. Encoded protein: CSARIQDGYTF.

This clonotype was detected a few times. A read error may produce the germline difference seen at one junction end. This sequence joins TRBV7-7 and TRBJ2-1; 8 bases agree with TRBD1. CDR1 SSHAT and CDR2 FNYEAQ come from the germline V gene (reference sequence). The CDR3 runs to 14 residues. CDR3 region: CASSPGQGFNEQFF. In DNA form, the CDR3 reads TGTGCTAGCAGCCCAGGACAGGGTTTTAATGAGCAGTTCTTC.

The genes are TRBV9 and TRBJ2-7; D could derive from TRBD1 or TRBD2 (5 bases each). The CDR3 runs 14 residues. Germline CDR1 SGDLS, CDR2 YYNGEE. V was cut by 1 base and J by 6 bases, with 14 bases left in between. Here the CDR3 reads CASSVSKRGLEQYF. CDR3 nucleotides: TGTGCCAGCAGCGTAAGTAAGAGGGGTCTCGAGCAGTACTTC.

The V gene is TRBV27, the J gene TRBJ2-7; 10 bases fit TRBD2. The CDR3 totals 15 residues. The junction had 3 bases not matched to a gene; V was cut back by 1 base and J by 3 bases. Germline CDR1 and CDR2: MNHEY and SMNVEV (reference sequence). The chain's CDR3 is CASSLLASGGYEQYF. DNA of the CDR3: TGTGCCAGCAGTTTATTGGCTAGCGGGGGCTACGAGCAGTACTTC.

DNA of the CDR3: TGTGCCAGCAGCCAAGGGGGGGGCAGTGTGCGGGAGCAGTACTTC. Protein sequence: CASSQGGGSVREQYF. The gene calls are TRBV14 and TRBJ2-7; maybe TRBD2 (7 bases). CDR1 is SGHDN and CDR2 is FVKESK in the germline V gene. This CDR3 has 15 residues. The V end was cut by 1 base, the J end by 7 bases, with 17 bases between.

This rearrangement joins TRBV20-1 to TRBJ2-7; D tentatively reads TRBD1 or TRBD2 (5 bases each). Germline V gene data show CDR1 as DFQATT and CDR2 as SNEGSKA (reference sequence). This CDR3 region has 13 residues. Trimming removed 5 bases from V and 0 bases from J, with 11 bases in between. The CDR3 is CSADTGGSYEQYF. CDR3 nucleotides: TGCAGTGCTGACACTGGGGGCTCCTACGAGCAGTACTTC.